A few counts support the clone carrying this T cell receptor beta chain. Its antigen is unidentified. Libraries were prepared by immunoSEQ multiplex PCR; TCRdb keeps only in-frame clonotypes and omits some of them. The sample includes roughly 28,000 clones, less than 80% of them seen just once. These data are taken from a study of immune evolution from preneoplasia to lung adenocarcinoma. Findings and caveats of the study: Normal lung had highest clonality; later lesions appeared denser, more diverse.

Germline CDR1 MNHNS, CDR2 SASEGT. V lost 7 bases and J lost 2, with 16 bases in between. The CDR3 contains 15 residues. The chain combines TRBV6-1 with TRBJ2-3, with D possibly being TRBD1 (6 bases). The sequence was obtained from a person aged 55 to 69 with invasive lung adenocarcinoma. Some clones in this sample may be carry-over from other donors' samples. The sample taken for sequencing was FFPE invasive lung adenocarcinoma tissue. DNA for the CDR3: TGTGCCAGCACCAAAAAGGGGACATTCACAGATACGCAGTATTTT. It codes for CASTKKGTFTDTQYF.